The 28 T cell receptor beta chains in this list originate from one sample, sequenced in a study of cytomegalovirus exposure and HLA in healthy donors (dated 2017 in TCRdb). Preparation of the library involved the immunoSEQ multiplex PCR assay. For the multiplex PCR, a mixture combining 60 forward primers for TCR Vbeta segments and 13 reverse primers for TCR Jbeta segments was used. TCRdb stores this immuneACCESS table with in-frame sequences only. Part of the clones is absent; in the studies checked, under half of the shortfall reflects unresolved V genes, and no reason is known for the rest. The sample records over 150,000 clones, around 80% of which are singletons. The top ten clones comprise roughly 3.5% of the sample. Input material: PBMCs. Every receptor here comes from a woman aged 55-69 years in good health and CMV-seropositive.

The chain couples TRBV9 to TRBJ1-2; TRBD1 agrees at 9 bases. The CDR3 is 15 amino acids. CDR1 and CDR2 from the germline V gene are SGDLS and YYNGEE. V shed 5 bases, J shed 3 bases, and the junction held 8 bases outside the gene matches. CDR3 residues: CASSVDGDRDYGYTF. CDR3 nucleotide sequence: TGTGCCAGCAGTGTTGATGGGGACAGGGACTATGGCTACACCTTC.

The chain combines TRBV7-8 with TRBJ1-3, with 9 nucleotides matching TRBD1. The CDR3 totals 15 residues. The trim removed 5 bases at V and 2 bases at J, leaving 4 bases unmatched. Germline assignment: CDR1 SGHVS and CDR2 FQNEAQ. CDR3 residues: CASSRTGGPGNTIYF. CDR3 bases: TGTGCCAGCAGCCGAACAGGGGGCCCTGGAAACACCATATATTTT.

The genes are TRBV5-1 and TRBJ2-5, with TRBD1 as a possible D gene (6 bases). The CDR3 is 18 residues long. The V gene's germline CDR1 is SGHRS and CDR2 YFSETQ. V was cut by 2 bases and J by 3 bases, with 23 bases left in between. The CDR3 is CASSLGISGHPLEETQYF. CDR3 nucleotides: TGCGCCAGCAGCTTAGGTATTTCGGGACACCCCCTAGAAGAGACCCAGTACTTC.

V and J are TRBV6-5 and TRBJ2-7, with D possibly being TRBD1 (6 bases). V shed 6 bases and J shed 3 bases, with 15 bases lying between them. Germline V gene data show CDR1 as MNHEY and CDR2 as SVGAGI. This CDR3 is 14 amino acids long. The CDR3 DNA reads TGTGCCAGCAGCTCCTACAGGGATCTCTACGAGCAGTACTTC. As protein: CASSSYRDLYEQYF.

This clone was seen only once. Other DNA sequences in this sample translate to the same CDR3. The chain combines TRBV6-5 with TRBJ2-2; 8 bases match TRBD2. Germline assignment: CDR1 MNHEY and CDR2 SVGAGI. Trimming took 8 bases from V and 3 from J; bases not matched to a gene: 5. The CDR3 extends over 14 amino acids. CDR3 protein: CASSRGGDTGELFF. The CDR3 DNA reads TGTGCCAGCTCCCGGGGGGGCGACACCGGGGAGCTGTTTTTT.

This clone appeared a single time. The chain joins TRBV5-4 to TRBJ2-2; 8 bases align to TRBD2. The germline V gene encodes CDR1 SGHNT and CDR2 YYREEE (reference sequence). The trim removed 4 bases at V and 4 bases at J, leaving 6 bases unmatched. The CDR3 consists of 15 residues. The CDR3 sequence: CASSRETSVTGELFF. As DNA, the CDR3 is TGTGCCAGCAGCCGGGAGACTAGCGTCACCGGGGAGCTGTTTTTT.

The chain has TRBV9 and TRBJ1-5; no clear D. Germline V gene data show CDR1 as SGDLS and CDR2 as YYNGEE. CDR3 length equals 14 residues. V dropped 0 bases and J dropped 4 bases, with 8 bases sitting between them. The CDR3 here is CASSVGSGNQPQHF. The CDR3 nucleotides are TGTGCCAGCAGCGTAGGTTCGGGGAATCAGCCCCAGCATTTT.

The chain recombines TRBV25-1 with TRBJ1-2; D unclear. Germline V CDR1 and CDR2: MGHDK, SYGVNS. V gave up 9 bases and J gave up 1 base, with 21 bases separating them. The CDR3 extends over 16 amino acids. CDR3 DNA: TGTGCCAGTCCACGAGGTTGTGGGTGTGATAACTATGGCTACACCTTC. It codes for CASPRGCGCDNYGYTF.

The J gene is TRBJ2-3, the V gene TRBV2, with a possible D match to TRBD1 (6 bases). There are 15 residues in the CDR3. Deletions cut 5 bases from V and 5 bases from J, with 17 bases between. Germline values: CDR1 SNHLY, CDR2 FYNNEI. The CDR3: CASSLQGIRLDTQYF. Here the CDR3 DNA reads TGTGCCAGCAGTCTCCAGGGGATTCGGTTAGATACGCAGTATTTT. Based on the CDR3 plus reference TRBV2 and TRBJ2-3, the full variable domain is EPEVTQTPSHQVTQMGQEVILRCVPISNHLYFYWYRQILGQKVEFLVSFYNNEISEKSEIFDDQFSVERPDGSNFTLKIRSTKLEDSAMYFCASSLQGIRLDTQYFGPGTRLTVL.

Concerning this clone itself: One junction end disagrees with the germline gene, perhaps due to a read error. The DNA for the CDR3 is TGTGCCAGCAGTCCGGGACAGGCCAAAAACAGTCAGTACTTC. Translated, it gives CASSPGQAKNSQYF. This rearrangement joins TRBV6-6 to TRBJ2-4; 8 bases line up with TRBD1. The CDR3 length is 14 residues. Germline loops: CDR1 MNHNY, CDR2 SVGAGI (reference sequence).

The J gene is TRBJ1-2, the V gene TRBV28, with D tentatively TRBD1 (6 bases). CDR3 length equals 14 residues. Trimming stripped 5 bases from V and 6 bases from J, with 16 bases between. In germline, CDR1 is MDHEN, CDR2 SYDVKM. The chain's CDR3 is CASSPLGTMDGYTF. Written as DNA, the CDR3 is TGTGCCAGCAGTCCCTTAGGGACAATGGATGGCTACACCTTC.

This rearrangement joins TRBV6-5 to TRBJ1-1; D gene ambiguous. V was clipped by 4 bases and J by 1 base, with 4 bases between them. Germline assignment: CDR1 MNHEY and CDR2 SVGAGI. The CDR3 has 12 amino acids. In nucleotides, the CDR3 is TGTGCCAGCAGTTTCAGGAACACTGAAGCTTTCTTT. This encodes CASSFRNTEAFF.

V is TRBV15 and J is TRBJ1-5; TRBD1 is a possible D gene (5 bases). The germline gives CDR1 LNHNV, CDR2 YYDKDF (reference sequence). V lost 0 bases and J lost 12, with 9 bases in between. The CDR3 consists of 12 residues. CDR3: CATSRDPGRQHF. The CDR3 DNA sequence: TGTGCCACCAGCAGAGACCCAGGGCGCCAGCATTTT.

The V gene is TRBV7-8, the J gene TRBJ1-1; TRBD1 might be the D (6 bases). Germline CDR1 reads SGHVS; CDR2 reads FQNEAQ. Trimming left V 6 bases short and J 2 bases short, with 10 bases between. The CDR3 length is 13 residues. CDR3 coding DNA: TGTGCCAGCAGTATACAGGGAAACACTGAAGCTTTCTTT. Residues: CASSIQGNTEAFF.

This clone was seen a few times. CDR3 nucleotides: TGTGCCAGTAGTTTTCGGGGGACAGGTTCCTACGAGCAGTACTTC. Its protein is CASSFRGTGSYEQYF. The chain has TRBV19 and TRBJ2-7, with 8 bases matching TRBD1. The CDR3 loop spans 15 amino acids. In germline, CDR1 is LNHDA, CDR2 SQIVND (reference sequence). J was trimmed by 1 base and V by 5 bases; bases with no gene match: 7.

The chain carries TRBV4-2 and TRBJ1-4, with D maybe TRBD1 (5 bases). The CDR3 totals 15 residues. V was cut by 5 bases and J by 7 bases, with 17 bases left in between. Germline V CDR1 and CDR2: LGHNA, YNFKEQ. This CDR3 reads CASSSVTQASEKLFF. In DNA form, the CDR3 reads TGTGCCAGCAGCTCAGTAACACAGGCTAGTGAAAAACTGTTTTTT.

The V and J genes are TRBV28 and TRBJ2-1; D is possibly TRBD1 (6 bases). The CDR3 totals 14 residues. The ends were cut back, 5 bases at V and 6 bases at J, with 14 bases in the middle. CDR1 and CDR2 from the germline V gene are MDHEN and SYDVKM. CDR3 nucleotides: TGTGCCAGCAGTGCAGGGGAACGGTTCAATGAGCAGTTCTTC. Translating it yields CASSAGERFNEQFF.

The chain has TRBV2 and TRBJ2-2, with D perhaps matching TRBD2 (5 bases). Germline values: CDR1 SNHLY, CDR2 FYNNEI. CDR3 length: 15 amino acids. The germline V and J ends were trimmed by 7 bases and 0 bases, with 12 bases remaining between them. The CDR3 region is CASTVRTANTGELFF. For the CDR3, the DNA is TGTGCCAGCACCGTGCGGACTGCGAACACCGGGGAGCTGTTTTTT.

On this clone: A read error may produce the germline difference seen at one junction end. The CDR3 spells CSVGRGDYQQYF. The CDR3 nucleotides are TGCAGCGTTGGACGGGGGGACTACCAGCAGTACTTC. This rearrangement joins TRBV29-1 to TRBJ2-7; 7 bases are a match to TRBD2. CDR3 length: 12 amino acids. Germline CDR1 reads SQVTM; CDR2 reads ANQGSEA.

The CDR3 loop reads CASSVYGGGAKDTQYF. CDR3 nucleotides: TGTGCCAGCAGCGTATACGGCGGGGGGGCTAAAGATACGCAGTATTTT. The chain carries TRBV9 and TRBJ2-3; the match to TRBD2 covers 9 bases. This CDR3 is built from 16 residues. Germline CDR1 reads SGDLS; CDR2 reads YYNGEE. V gave up 1 base and J gave up 5 bases; unmatched junction bases: 8.

The V call is TRBV27, the J call TRBJ1-6, with D possibly being TRBD1 (6 bases). V gave up 3 bases and J gave up 5 bases, with 11 bases separating them. The CDR3 is made up of 15 amino acids. Per germline, CDR1 MNHEY and CDR2 SMNVEV (reference sequence). CDR3 in amino acids: CASSFQGQNNSPLHF. The DNA for the CDR3 is TGTGCCAGCAGTTTCCAAGGACAGAATAATTCACCCCTCCACTTT.

This clone appeared a single time. The chain combines TRBV9 with TRBJ2-3; weak D call: TRBD2 (5 bases). V lost 6 bases and J lost 2, with 10 bases in between. The CDR3 sequence is 13 residues long. Germline V gene data show CDR1 as SGDLS and CDR2 as YYNGEE. Here the CDR3 reads CASTPGDTDTQYF. In nucleotides, the CDR3 is TGTGCCAGCACCCCCGGGGACACAGATACGCAGTATTTT.

The J gene is TRBJ2-3, the V gene TRBV4-3, with TRBD2 matching over 7 bases. CDR3 size: 17 residues. Per germline, CDR1 LGHNA and CDR2 YSLEER. With 4 bases clipped from V and 3 bases from J, the junction kept 13 bases outside the gene matches. The CDR3 loop is CASSLRFLAEQTDTQYF. The CDR3 DNA reads TGCGCCAGCAGCCTTAGATTTCTAGCGGAACAGACAGATACGCAGTATTTT.

This clone was seen a single time. The V call is TRBV25-1, the J call TRBJ1-4; D might be TRBD1 (5 bases). Germline V gene data show CDR1 as MGHDK and CDR2 as SYGVNS. V gave up 6 bases and J gave up 5 bases, with 16 bases separating them. This CDR3 region has 15 residues. The CDR3 nucleotides read TGTGCCAGCAGCCCTACCCTAGGGGCAAATGAAAAACTGTTTTTT. Its translation: CASSPTLGANEKLFF.

The J gene is TRBJ1-2, the V gene TRBV27; 9 positions agree with TRBD1. Trimming removed 4 bases from V and 3 bases from J; junction bases left unmatched: 9. Germline CDR1 MNHEY, CDR2 SMNVEV (reference sequence). CDR3 length: 16 residues. CDR3 in DNA: TGTGCCAGCAGTTCTGTAGTGGGGACAGGGTACTATGGCTACACCTTC. Encoded protein: CASSSVVGTGYYGYTF.

This chain joins TRBV9 and TRBJ2-3; 12 bases map to TRBD2. Unmatched junction bases numbered 8, after V lost 0 bases and J lost 6 bases. The germline V gene encodes CDR1 SGDLS and CDR2 YYNGEE. The CDR3 consists of 17 residues. The DNA for the CDR3 is TGTGCCAGCAGCGTAGAGACTAGCGGGGGCCCGGTGGATACGCAGTATTTT. Translating gives CASSVETSGGPVDTQYF.

J is TRBJ1-4 and V is TRBV2, with D unresolved. The V and J ends lost 10 bases and 6 bases respectively, with 12 bases between them. Germline V CDR1 and CDR2: SNHLY, FYNNEI. This CDR3 spans 12 amino acids. This CDR3 reads CATRRADEKLFF. In nucleotides, the CDR3 is TGTGCCACACGACGTGCGGATGAAAAACTGTTTTTT.

J is TRBJ2-5 and V is TRBV30; no reliable D call. V was pared by 0 bases and J by 1 base, with 3 bases between. The CDR3 is 12 amino acids. Per germline, CDR1 GTSNPN and CDR2 SVGIG (reference sequence). CDR3 sequence: CAWSVLQETQYF. CDR3 in DNA: TGTGCCTGGAGTGTCCTCCAAGAGACCCAGTACTTC.